This TCR beta chain was captured in a study of regulatory T cells in long-lasting Graves disease. The germline CDR1 and CDR2 sequences are LGHNA and YNFKEQ. This CDR3 region has 15 residues. Trimming pared 1 base from V and 1 base from J, leaving 11 bases between. Time point of the sample: persistent/refractory GD, antithyroid drugs over 5 years with positive TRAb. Making the TCR library involved RNA that had been extracted from PBMCs. Construction of TCR beta libraries relied on iRepertoire HTBI primers and on Arm-PCR targeting CDR3 regions. TCRdb redid the calling of the multiplex PCR reads with MiXCR, one entry per CDR3 protein. Here the sample spans approximately 500,000 distinct CDR3 sequences, 20% to 25% being singletons.

The starting material was peripheral blood mononuclear cells (PBMCs), obtained when the disease was refractory, from a patient treated with antithyroid drugs. This receptor was obtained from a female donor with Graves disease. V is TRBV4-2 and J is TRBJ2-7; the D is unclear. The CDR3 protein is CASSQAAVGSYEQYF. The CDR3 nucleotides read TGTGCCAGCAGCCAAGCGGCAGTGGGATCCTACGAGCAGTACTTC.